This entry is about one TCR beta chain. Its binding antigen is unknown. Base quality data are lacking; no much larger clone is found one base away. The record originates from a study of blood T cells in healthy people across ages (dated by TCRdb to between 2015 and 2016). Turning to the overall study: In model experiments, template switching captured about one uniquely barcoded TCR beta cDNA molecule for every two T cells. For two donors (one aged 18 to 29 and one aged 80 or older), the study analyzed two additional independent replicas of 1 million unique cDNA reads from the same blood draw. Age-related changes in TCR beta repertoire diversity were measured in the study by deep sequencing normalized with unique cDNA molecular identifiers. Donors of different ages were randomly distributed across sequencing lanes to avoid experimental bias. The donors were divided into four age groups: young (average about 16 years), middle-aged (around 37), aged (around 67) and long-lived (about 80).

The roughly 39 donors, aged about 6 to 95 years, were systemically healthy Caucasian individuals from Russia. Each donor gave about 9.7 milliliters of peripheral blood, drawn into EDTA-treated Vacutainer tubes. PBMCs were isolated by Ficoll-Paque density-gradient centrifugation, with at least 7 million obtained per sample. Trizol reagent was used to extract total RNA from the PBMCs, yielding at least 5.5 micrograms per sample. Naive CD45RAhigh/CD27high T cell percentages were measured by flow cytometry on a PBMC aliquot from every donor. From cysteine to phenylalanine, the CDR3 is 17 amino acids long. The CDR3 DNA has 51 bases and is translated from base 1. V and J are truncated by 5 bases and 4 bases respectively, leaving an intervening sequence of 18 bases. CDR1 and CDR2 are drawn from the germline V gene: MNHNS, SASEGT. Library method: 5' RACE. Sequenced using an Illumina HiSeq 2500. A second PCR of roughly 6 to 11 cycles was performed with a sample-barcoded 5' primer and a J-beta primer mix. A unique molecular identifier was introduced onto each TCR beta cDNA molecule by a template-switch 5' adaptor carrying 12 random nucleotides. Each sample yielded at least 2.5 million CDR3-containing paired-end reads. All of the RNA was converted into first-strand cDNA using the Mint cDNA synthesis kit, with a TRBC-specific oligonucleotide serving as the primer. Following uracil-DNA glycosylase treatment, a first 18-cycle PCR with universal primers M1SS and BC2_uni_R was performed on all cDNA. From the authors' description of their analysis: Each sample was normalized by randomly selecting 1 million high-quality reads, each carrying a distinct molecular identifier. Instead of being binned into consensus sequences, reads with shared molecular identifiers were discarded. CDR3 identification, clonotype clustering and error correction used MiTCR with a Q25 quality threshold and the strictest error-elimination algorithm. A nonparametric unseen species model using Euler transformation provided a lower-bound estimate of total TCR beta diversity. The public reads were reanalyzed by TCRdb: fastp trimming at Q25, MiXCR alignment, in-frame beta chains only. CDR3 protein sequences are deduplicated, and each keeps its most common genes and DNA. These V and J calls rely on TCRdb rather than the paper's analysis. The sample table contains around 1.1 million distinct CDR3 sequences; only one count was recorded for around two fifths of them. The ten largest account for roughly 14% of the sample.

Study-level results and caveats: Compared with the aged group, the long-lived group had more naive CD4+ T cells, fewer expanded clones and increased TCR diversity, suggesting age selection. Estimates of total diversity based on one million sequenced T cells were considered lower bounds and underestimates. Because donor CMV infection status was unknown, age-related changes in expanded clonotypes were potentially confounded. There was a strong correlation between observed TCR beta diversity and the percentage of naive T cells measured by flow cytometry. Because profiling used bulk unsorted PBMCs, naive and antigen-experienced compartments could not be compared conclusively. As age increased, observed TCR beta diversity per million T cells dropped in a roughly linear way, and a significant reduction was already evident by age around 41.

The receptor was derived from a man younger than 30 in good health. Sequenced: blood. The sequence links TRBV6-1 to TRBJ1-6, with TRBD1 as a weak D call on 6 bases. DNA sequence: TGTGCCAGCAGTCGGGACAACGAATACACGTATAATTCACCCCTCCACTTT. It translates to CASSRDNEYTYNSPLHF.